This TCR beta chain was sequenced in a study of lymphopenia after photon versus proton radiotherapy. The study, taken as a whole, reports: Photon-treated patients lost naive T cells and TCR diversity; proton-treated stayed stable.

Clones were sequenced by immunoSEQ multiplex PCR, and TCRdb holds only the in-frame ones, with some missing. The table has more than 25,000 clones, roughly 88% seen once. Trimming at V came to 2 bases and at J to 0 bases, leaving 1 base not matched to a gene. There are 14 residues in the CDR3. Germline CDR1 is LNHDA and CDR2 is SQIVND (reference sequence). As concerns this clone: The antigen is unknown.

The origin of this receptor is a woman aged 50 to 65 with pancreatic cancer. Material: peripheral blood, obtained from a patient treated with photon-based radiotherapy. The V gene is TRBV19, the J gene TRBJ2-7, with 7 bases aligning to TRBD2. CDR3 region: CASSIRTSSYEQYF. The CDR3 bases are TGTGCCAGTAGTATACGGACTAGCTCCTACGAGCAGTACTTC.